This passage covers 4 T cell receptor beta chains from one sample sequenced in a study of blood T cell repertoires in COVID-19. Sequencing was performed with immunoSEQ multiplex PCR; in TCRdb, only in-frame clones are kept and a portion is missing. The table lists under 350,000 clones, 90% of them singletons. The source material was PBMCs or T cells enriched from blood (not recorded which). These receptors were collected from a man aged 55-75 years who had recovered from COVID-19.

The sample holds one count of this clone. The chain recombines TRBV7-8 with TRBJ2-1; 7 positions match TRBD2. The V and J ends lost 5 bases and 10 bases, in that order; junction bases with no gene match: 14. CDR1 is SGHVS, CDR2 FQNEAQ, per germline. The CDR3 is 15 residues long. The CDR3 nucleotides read TGTGCCAGCAGCACCTGGGAGGGCCCGGGTGGCGAGCAGTTCTTC. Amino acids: CASSTWEGPGGEQFF.

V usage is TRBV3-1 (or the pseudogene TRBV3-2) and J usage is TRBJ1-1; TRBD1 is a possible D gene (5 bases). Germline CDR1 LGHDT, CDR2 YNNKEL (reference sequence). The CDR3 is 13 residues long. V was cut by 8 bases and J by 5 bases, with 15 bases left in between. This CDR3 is CASAGGGGTEAFF. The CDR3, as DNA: TGTGCCAGCGCCGGCGGGGGTGGGACTGAAGCTTTCTTT.

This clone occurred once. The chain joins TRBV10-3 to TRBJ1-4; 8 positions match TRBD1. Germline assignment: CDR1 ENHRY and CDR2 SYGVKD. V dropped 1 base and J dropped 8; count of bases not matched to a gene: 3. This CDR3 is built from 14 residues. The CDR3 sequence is CAISELGQGEKLFF. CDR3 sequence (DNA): TGTGCCATCAGTGAGTTAGGACAGGGAGAAAAACTGTTTTTT.

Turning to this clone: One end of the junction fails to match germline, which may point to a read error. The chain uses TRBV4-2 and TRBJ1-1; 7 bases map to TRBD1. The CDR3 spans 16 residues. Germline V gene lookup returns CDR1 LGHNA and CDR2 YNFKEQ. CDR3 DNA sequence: TGTGCCAGCAGCAAAGACAGGGCAGTCGTGGGCACTGAAGCTTTCTTT. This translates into CASSKDRAVVGTEAFF.